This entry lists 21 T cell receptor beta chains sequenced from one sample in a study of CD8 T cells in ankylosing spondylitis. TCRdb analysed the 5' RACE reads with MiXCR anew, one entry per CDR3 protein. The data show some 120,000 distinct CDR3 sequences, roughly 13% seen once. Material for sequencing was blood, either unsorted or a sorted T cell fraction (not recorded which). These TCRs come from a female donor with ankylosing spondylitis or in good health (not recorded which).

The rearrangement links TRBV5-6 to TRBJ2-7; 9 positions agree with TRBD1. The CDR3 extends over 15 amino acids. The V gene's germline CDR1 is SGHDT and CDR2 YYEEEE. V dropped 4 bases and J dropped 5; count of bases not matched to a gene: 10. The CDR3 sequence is CASSPLRTGDNEQYF. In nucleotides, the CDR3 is TGTGCCAGCAGCCCCCTTCGGACAGGGGATAACGAGCAGTACTTC.

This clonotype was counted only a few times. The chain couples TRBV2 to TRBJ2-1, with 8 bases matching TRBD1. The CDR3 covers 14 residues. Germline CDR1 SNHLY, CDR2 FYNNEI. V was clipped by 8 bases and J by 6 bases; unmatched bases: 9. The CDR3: CASGGQARSNEQFF. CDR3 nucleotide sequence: TGTGCCAGCGGGGGACAGGCCCGTTCCAATGAGCAGTTCTTC.

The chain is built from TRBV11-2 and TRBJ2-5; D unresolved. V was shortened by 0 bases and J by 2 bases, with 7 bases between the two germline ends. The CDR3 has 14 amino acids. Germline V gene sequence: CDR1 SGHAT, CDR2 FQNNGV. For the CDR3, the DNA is TGTGCCAGCAGCTTAGAACCCAGACAAGAGACCCAGTACTTC. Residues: CASSLEPRQETQYF.

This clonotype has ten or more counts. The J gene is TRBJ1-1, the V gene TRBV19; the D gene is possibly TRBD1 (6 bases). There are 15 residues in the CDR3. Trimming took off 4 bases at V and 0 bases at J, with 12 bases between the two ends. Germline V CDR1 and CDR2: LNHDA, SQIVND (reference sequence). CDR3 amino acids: CASSTPDRLNTEAFF. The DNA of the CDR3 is TGTGCCAGTAGTACCCCGGACAGATTGAACACTGAAGCTTTCTTT.

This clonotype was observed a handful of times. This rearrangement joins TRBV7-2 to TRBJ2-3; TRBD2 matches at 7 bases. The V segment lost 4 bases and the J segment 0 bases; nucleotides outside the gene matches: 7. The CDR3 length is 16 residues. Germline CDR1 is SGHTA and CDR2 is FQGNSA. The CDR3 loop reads CASSSGGKPSTDTQYF. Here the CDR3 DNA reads TGTGCCAGCAGCTCCGGGGGGAAACCTAGCACAGATACGCAGTATTTT.

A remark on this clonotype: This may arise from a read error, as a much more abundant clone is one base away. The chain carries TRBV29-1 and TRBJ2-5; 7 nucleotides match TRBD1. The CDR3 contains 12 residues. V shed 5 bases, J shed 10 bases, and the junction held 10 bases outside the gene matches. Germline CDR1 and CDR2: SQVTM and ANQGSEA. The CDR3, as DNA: TGCAGCGTTCATTCCACAGGGGATGGCCAGTACTTC. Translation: CSVHSTGDGQYF.

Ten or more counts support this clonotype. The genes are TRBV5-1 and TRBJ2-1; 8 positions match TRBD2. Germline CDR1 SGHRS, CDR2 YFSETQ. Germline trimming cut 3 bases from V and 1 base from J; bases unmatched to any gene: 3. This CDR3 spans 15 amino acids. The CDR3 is CASSSGGDSYNEQFF. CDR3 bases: TGCGCCAGCAGCTCCGGGGGGGATTCCTACAATGAGCAGTTCTTC. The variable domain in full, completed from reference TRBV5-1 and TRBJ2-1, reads KAGVTQTPRYLIKTRGQQVTLSCSPISGHRSVSWYQQTPGQGLQFLFEYFSETQRNKGNFPGRFSGRQFSNSRSEMNVSTLELGDSALYLCASSSGGDSYNEQFFGPGTRLTVL.

The CDR3 region is CASSQRLANSYNEQFF. The CDR3 DNA sequence: TGCGCCAGCAGCCAGAGACTAGCTAACTCCTACAATGAGCAGTTCTTC. V usage is TRBV4-1 and J usage is TRBJ2-1, with TRBD2 matching over 7 bases. CDR3 length: 16 residues. V lost 3 bases and J lost 0; bases outside the gene matches: 5. Germline assignment: CDR1 MGHRA and CDR2 YSYEKL.

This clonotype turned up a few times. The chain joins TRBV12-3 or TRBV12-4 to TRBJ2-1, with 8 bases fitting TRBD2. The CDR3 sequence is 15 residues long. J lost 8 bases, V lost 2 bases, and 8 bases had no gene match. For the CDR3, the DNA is TGTGCCAGCAGTTTACCGCCGGGGGGGCAGGATGAGCAGTTCTTC. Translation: CASSLPPGGQDEQFF.

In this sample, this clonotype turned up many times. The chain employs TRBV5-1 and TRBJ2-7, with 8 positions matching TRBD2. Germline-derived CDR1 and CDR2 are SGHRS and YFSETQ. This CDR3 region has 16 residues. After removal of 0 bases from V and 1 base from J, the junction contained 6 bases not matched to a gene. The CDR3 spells CASSLAGTRLSYEQYF. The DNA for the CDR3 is TGCGCCAGCAGCTTGGCCGGGACTAGACTTTCCTACGAGCAGTACTTC.

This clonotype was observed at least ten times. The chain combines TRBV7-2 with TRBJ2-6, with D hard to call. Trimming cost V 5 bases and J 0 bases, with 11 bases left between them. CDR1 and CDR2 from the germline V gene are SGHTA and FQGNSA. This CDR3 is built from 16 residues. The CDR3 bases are TGTGCCAGCAGCCCGATCTTCGACTCTGGGGCCAACGTCCTGACTTTC. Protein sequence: CASSPIFDSGANVLTF.

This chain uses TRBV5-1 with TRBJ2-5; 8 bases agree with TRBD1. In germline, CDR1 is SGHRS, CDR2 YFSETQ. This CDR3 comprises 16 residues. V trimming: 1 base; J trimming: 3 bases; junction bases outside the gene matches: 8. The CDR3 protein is CASSLSLGQGEETQYF. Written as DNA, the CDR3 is TGCGCCAGCAGCTTGAGTCTAGGACAGGGCGAAGAGACCCAGTACTTC.

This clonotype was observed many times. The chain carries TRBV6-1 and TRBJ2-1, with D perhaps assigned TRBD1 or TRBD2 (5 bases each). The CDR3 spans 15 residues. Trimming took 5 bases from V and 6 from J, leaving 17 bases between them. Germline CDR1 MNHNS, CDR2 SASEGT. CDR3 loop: CASSNPGRIFNEQFF. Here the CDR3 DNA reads TGTGCCAGCAGTAATCCGGGACGGATATTCAATGAGCAGTTCTTC.

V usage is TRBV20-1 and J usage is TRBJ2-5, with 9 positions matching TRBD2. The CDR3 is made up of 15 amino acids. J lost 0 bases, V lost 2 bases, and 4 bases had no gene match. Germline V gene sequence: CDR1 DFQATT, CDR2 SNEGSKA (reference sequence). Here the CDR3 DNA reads TGCAGTGCTAGACGGGCTAGCGGGGACCAAGAGACCCAGTACTTC. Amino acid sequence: CSARRASGDQETQYF.

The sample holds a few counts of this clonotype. Here the CDR3 reads CAWSTAGNQPQHF. CDR3 nucleotide sequence: TGTGCCTGGAGTACGGCAGGCAATCAGCCCCAGCATTTT. The chain carries TRBV30 and TRBJ1-5, with unresolved D. Germline lookup yields CDR1 GTSNPN and CDR2 SVGIG (reference sequence). This CDR3 spans 13 amino acids. V was shortened by 2 bases and J by 2 bases, with 7 bases between the two germline ends. Full variable domain (missing parts from reference TRBV30 and TRBJ1-5): SQTIHQWPATLVQPVGSPLSLECTVEGTSNPNLYWYRQAAGRGLQLLFYSVGIGQISSEVPQNLSASRPQDRQFILSSKKLLLSDSGFYLCAWSTAGNQPQHFGDGTRLSIL.

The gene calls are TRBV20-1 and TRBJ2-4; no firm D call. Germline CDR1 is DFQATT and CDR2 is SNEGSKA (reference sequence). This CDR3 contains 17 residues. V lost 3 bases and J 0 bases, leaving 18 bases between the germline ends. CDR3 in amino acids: CSASSRDEVLAKNIQYF. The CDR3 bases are TGCAGTGCTAGCAGCCGAGACGAAGTTTTAGCCAAAAACATTCAGTACTTC.

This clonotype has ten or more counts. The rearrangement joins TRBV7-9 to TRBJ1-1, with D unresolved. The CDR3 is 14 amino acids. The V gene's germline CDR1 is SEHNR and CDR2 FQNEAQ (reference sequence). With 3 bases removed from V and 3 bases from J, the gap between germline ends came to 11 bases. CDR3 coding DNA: TGTGCCAGCAGCTTGGAGGAATACTACACTGAAGCTTTCTTT. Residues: CASSLEEYYTEAFF.

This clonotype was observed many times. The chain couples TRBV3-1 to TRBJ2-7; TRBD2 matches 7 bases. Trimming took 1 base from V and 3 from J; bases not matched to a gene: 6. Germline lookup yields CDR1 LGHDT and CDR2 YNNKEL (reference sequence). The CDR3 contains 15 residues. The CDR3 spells CASSQGSSGNYEQYF. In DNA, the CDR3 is TGTGCCAGCAGCCAAGGGTCTAGCGGAAACTACGAGCAGTACTTC.

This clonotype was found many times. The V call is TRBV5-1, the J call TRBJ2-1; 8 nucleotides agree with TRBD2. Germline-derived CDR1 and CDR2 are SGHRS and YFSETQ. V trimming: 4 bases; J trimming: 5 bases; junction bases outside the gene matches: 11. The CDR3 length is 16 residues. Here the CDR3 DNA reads TGCGCCAGCAGCCCGGAACCGGGACTAGTTAACAATGAGCAGTTCTTC. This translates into CASSPEPGLVNNEQFF.

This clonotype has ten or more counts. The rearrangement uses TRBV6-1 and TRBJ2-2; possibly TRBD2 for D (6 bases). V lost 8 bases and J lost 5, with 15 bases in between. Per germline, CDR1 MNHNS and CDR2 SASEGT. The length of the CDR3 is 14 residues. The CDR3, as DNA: TGTGCCAGCGGACCCGCGGGGCATACCGGGGAGCTGTTTTTT. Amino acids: CASGPAGHTGELFF.

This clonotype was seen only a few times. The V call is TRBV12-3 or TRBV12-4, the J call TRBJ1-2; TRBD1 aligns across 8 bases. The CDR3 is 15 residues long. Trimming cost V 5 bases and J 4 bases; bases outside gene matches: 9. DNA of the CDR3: TGTGCCAGCAGTCCATCCGGGACAGGTTCCTATGGCTACACCTTC. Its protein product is CASSPSGTGSYGYTF.